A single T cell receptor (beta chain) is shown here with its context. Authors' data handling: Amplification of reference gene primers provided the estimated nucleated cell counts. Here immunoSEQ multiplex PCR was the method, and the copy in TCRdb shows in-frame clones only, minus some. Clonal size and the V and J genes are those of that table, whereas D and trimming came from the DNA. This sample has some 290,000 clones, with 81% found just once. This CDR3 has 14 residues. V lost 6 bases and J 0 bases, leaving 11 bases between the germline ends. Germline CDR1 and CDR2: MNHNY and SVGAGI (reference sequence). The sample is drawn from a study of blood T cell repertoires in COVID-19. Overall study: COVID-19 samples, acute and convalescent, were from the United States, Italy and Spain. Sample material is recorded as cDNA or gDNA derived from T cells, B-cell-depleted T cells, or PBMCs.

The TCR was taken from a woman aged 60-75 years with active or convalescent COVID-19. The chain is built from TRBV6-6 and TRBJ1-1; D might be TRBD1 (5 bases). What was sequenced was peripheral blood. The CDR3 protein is CASSPQGVNTEAFF. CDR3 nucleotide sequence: TGTGCCAGCAGCCCCCAGGGTGTGAACACTGAAGCTTTCTTT.